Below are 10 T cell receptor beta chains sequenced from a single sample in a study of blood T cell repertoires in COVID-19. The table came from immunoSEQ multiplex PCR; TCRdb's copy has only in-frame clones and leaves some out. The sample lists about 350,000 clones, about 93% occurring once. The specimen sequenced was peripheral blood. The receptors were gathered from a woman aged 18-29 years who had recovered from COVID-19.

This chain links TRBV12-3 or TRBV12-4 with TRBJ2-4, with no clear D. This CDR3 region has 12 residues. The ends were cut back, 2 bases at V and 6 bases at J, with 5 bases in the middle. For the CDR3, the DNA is TGTGCCAGCAGTTTAAAGCCAAACATTCAGTACTTC. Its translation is CASSLKPNIQYF.

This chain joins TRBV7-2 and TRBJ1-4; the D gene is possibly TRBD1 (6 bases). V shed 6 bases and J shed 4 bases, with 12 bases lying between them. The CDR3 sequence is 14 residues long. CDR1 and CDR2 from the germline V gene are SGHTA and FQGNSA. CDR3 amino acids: CASRPGEFNEKLFF. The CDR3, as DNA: TGTGCCAGCAGGCCAGGGGAGTTTAATGAAAAACTGTTTTTT.

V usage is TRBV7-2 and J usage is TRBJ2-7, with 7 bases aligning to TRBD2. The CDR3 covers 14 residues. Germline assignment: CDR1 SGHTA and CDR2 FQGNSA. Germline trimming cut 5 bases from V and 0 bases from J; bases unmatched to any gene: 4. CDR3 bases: TGTGCCAGCAGCACTAGCGCTAACTCCTACGAGCAGTACGTC. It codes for CASSTSANSYEQYV.

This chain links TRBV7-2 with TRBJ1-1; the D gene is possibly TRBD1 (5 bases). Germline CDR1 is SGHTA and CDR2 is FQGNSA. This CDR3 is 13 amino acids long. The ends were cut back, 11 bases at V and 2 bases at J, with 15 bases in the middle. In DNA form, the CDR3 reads TGTGCCTGCTACAGGCAACGCAACACTGAAGCTTTCTTT. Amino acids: CACYRQRNTEAFF.

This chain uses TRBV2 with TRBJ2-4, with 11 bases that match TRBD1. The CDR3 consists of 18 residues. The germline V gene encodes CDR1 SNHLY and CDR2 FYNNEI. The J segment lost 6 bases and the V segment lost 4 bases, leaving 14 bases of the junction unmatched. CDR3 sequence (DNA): TGTGCCAGCAGTGGAGGGGGACAGGGGGAATCTCGGGGAAACATTCAGTACTTC. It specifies CASSGGGQGESRGNIQYF.

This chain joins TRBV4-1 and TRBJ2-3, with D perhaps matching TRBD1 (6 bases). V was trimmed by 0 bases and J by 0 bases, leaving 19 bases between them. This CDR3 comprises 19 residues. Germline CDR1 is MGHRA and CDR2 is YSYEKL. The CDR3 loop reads CASSQEGQGRFTSTDTQYF. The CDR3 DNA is TGCGCCAGCAGCCAAGAGGGACAAGGAAGATTTACTAGCACAGATACGCAGTATTTT.

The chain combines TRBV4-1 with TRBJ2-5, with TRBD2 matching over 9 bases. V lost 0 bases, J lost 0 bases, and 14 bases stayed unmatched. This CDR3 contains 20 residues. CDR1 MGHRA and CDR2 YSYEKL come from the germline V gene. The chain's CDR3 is CASSQDGRTFSGRYQETQYF. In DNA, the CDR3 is TGCGCCAGCAGCCAAGATGGCAGAACCTTCAGCGGGAGGTACCAAGAGACCCAGTACTTC.

The CDR3 region is CAISVAGDTDTQYF. The CDR3 region has the DNA TGTGCCATCAGCGTAGCGGGAGACACAGATACGCAGTATTTT. The rearrangement uses TRBV10-3 and TRBJ2-3; TRBD2 matches 9 bases. The length of the CDR3 is 14 residues. Germline V gives CDR1 ENHRY, CDR2 SYGVKD. The trim removed 6 bases at V and 2 bases at J, leaving 3 bases unmatched.

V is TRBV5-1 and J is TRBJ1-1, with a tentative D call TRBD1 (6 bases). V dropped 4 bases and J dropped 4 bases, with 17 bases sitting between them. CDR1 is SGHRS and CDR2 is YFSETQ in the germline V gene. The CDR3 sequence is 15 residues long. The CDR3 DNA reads TGCGCCAGCAGCCCCCGGGGGGCTCCTTCCACTGAAGCTTTCTTT. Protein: CASSPRGAPSTEAFF.

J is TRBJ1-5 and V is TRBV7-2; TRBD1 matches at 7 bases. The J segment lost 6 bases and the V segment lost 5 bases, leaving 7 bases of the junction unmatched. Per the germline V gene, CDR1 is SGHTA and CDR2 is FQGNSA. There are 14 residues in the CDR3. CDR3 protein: CASSRRQGSQPQHF. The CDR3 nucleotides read TGTGCCAGCAGCCGGCGACAGGGCAGTCAGCCCCAGCATTTT.